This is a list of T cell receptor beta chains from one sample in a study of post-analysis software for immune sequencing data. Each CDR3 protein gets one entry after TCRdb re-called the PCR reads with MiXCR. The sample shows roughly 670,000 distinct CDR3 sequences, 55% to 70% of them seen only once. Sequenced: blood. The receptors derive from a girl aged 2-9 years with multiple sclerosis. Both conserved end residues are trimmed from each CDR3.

AISDGTGSTDTQY TRBJ2-3 TRBV10-3
ASSPPWGQETQY TRBJ2-5 TRBV6-5
SVEGRGTGETQY TRBJ2-5 TRBV29-1
SARAGLSLDGTDTQY TRBJ2-3 TRBV20-1
ASSLGQVETQY TRBJ2-5 TRBV5-5
SASSGLSTDTQY TRBJ2-3 TRBV20-1
ASSSENYGYT TRBJ1-2 TRBV12-3/TRBV12-4
ATSAAEETQY . TRBV24-1
ASTAGTSGRRETQY TRBJ2-5 TRBV5-1
ASSEGQAGHAQY TRBJ2-5 TRBV10-1
SVEQHYEQY TRBJ2-7 TRBV29-1
ASSQEGLAHYNEQF TRBJ2-1 TRBV4-1
AGSLKGQGAGEQY TRBJ2-7 TRBV5-1
ASSLSAGIYNEQF TRBJ2-1 TRBV27
ASSEEDIQY TRBJ2-4 TRBV2
SARDLGLAGGEQY . TRBV20-1
ASSVDQAHHGEQF TRBJ2-1 TRBV9
ASSPVAGGLLMETQY TRBJ2-5 TRBV7-2
ASGPTYEQY TRBJ2-7 TRBV27
ASRGEGNSPLH TRBJ1-6 TRBV6-5
AVGRGGLAGGDEQF TRBJ2-1 TRBV11-1
ASSRGGFSYGYT TRBJ1-2 TRBV6-5
ATSAGPQREQF TRBJ2-1 TRBV24-1
ASSSSGVSYNEQF TRBJ2-1 TRBV7-9
ASSQQRQSHYGYT TRBJ1-2 TRBV7-2
ASSPADRQGADTQY TRBJ2-3 TRBV4-2
SARVSGGATDTQY TRBJ2-3 TRBV20-1
ASRESTYEQY . TRBV7-9
ASSSGQGSWGEYGYT TRBJ1-2 TRBV7-9
SVARGRGGSSGRQSTDTQY TRBJ2-3 TRBV29-1
SAIRGASGDEQF TRBJ2-1 TRBV20-1
ASGASSGTNTGELF TRBJ2-2 TRBV10-2
ASSDRRGNEQF TRBJ2-1 TRBV6-4
ASSQRHRGRPEAF TRBJ1-1 TRBV4-2
AISESTGDTQY TRBJ2-3 TRBV10-3
ASSQELGLAGGPRETQY TRBJ2-5 TRBV4-3
ASSPSGTSTYEQY TRBJ2-7 TRBV5-6
ASNRGRKDYEQY TRBJ2-7 TRBV7-9
ASSLNSGRYEQY TRBJ2-7 TRBV7-8
ASSYELVPDTQY TRBJ2-3 TRBV6-6
ASRWDRSARAF TRBJ1-1 TRBV6-5
ASSVNKGETQY . TRBV7-2